Sequencing of this T cell receptor (beta chain) was carried out in a study of T cell repertoires in cytomegalovirus infection. Study as a whole: Public TCR beta signatures marked donors with CMV infection and the matching HLA. General study results and limits: Adding up the frequency of public TCR beta families identified people who carried CMV plus the relevant HLA. Across the ex vivo response, the dominant clonotypes were HLA-C-restricted CMV-specific TCR beta clonotypes.

On this clonotype itself: Its antigen is undetermined.

TCRdb ran MiXCR on the reads and lists one entry per CDR3 protein. The sample lists 210,000 or so distinct CDR3 sequences, 6.5% occurring once. V shed 6 bases, J shed 4 bases, and the junction held 7 bases outside the gene matches. The CDR3 loop spans 13 amino acids. Germline V CDR1 and CDR2: DFQATT, SNEGSKA (reference sequence). This receptor was taken from a human donor in good health (CMV status not recorded). Some clones in this sample may be carry-over from other donors' samples. The chain recombines TRBV20-1 with TRBJ1-1, with 8 bases matching TRBD1. The sample comprised PBMCs. DNA for the CDR3: TGCAGTGCGTGGACAGGGACTGTCACTGAAGCTTTCTTT. This translates into CSAWTGTVTEAFF.